One sample yielded the 6 T cell receptor beta chains listed below, sequenced in a study of blood T cell repertoires in COVID-19. Here immunoSEQ multiplex PCR was the method, and the copy in TCRdb shows in-frame clones only, minus some. The data hold roughly 230,000 clones, with around 85% observed a single time. The material sequenced was peripheral blood. All receptors derive from a woman of 80 years or more with acute or convalescent COVID-19.

This chain connects TRBV5-1 to TRBJ2-7, with 11 nucleotides matching TRBD2. The CDR3 extends over 15 amino acids. Per germline, CDR1 SGHRS and CDR2 YFSETQ. The trim removed 4 bases at V and 3 bases at J, leaving 6 bases unmatched. CDR3 amino acids: CASSPGTSGLYEQYF. CDR3 in DNA: TGCGCCAGCAGCCCCGGGACTAGCGGACTCTACGAGCAGTACTTC. Full variable domain (rest looked up from reference TRBV5-1 and TRBJ2-7): KAGVTQTPRYLIKTRGQQVTLSCSPISGHRSVSWYQQTPGQGLQFLFEYFSETQRNKGNFPGRFSGRQFSNSRSEMNVSTLELGDSALYLCASSPGTSGLYEQYFGPGTRLTVT.

The chain carries TRBV11-2 and TRBJ2-7, with D perhaps TRBD1 (5 bases). Germline CDR1 is SGHAT and CDR2 is FQNNGV. The V gene lost 3 bases and the J gene lost 5 bases, with 8 bases spanning the gap. CDR3 length: 12 residues. CDR3 sequence reads: CASSLGRDEQYF. The CDR3 region has the DNA TGTGCCAGCAGCTTGGGCAGGGACGAGCAGTACTTC.

The chain is built from TRBV18 and TRBJ1-1; D perhaps matches TRBD1 (6 bases). Germline CDR1 KGHSH, CDR2 LQKENI. The length of the CDR3 is 15 residues. V was clipped by 2 bases and J by 2 bases, with 12 bases between them. The CDR3 reads CASSPEQGRNTEAFF. In DNA form, the CDR3 reads TGTGCCAGCTCACCAGAGCAGGGGAGAAACACTGAAGCTTTCTTT.

This sequence joins TRBV28 and TRBJ1-2, with TRBD1 matching 10 bases. The CDR3 runs 14 residues. Per germline, CDR1 MDHEN and CDR2 SYDVKM. The J segment lost 5 bases and the V segment lost 5 bases, leaving 5 bases of the junction unmatched. The CDR3 nucleotides read TGTGCCAGCAGTGCCGGGACAGGGGTTTATGGCTACACCTTC. Protein: CASSAGTGVYGYTF.

The gene calls are TRBV9 and TRBJ1-1; 10 positions agree with TRBD1. The CDR3 covers 15 residues. Germline V gene data show CDR1 as SGDLS and CDR2 as YYNGEE. V lost 5 bases to trimming and J lost 0 bases; unmatched junction nucleotides: 4. The CDR3 DNA reads TGTGCCAGCAGTAAGGGACAGGGGCTGAACACTGAAGCTTTCTTT. It translates to CASSKGQGLNTEAFF.

This chain uses TRBV6-5 with TRBJ2-1; D possibly corresponds to TRBD1 (5 bases). This CDR3 has 14 residues. V was trimmed by 2 bases and J by 6 bases, leaving 11 bases between them. The germline gives CDR1 MNHEY, CDR2 SVGAGI. CDR3 region: CASSYDSRGNEQFF. For the CDR3, the DNA is TGTGCCAGCAGTTACGACAGCCGAGGCAATGAGCAGTTCTTC.